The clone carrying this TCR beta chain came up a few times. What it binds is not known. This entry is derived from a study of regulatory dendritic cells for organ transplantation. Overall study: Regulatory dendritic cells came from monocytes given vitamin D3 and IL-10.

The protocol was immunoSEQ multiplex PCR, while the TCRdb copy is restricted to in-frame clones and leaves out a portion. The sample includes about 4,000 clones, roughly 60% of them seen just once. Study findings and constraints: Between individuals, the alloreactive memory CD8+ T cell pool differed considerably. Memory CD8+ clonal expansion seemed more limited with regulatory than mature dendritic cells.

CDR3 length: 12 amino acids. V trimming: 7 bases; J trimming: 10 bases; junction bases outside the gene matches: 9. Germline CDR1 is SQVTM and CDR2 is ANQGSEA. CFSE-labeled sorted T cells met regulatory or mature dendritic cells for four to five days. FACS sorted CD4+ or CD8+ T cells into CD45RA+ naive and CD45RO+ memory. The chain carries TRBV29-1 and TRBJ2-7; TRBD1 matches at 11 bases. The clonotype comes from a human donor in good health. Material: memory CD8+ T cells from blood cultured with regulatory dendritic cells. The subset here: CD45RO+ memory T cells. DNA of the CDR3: TGCAGCGCTGGGACAGGGGGGCCCGAACAGTACTTC. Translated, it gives CSAGTGGPEQYF.